The source of this TCR beta chain is a study of control samples from healthy donors and cancer patients. This clone was seen once. Profiled with immunoSEQ multiplex PCR; TCRdb holds only in-frame clones, not every one. Among tens of thousands of clones listed, 80% to 90% were seen once. The V and J ends lost 2 bases and 9 bases, in that order; junction bases with no gene match: 9. Germline CDR1 and CDR2: KGHSH and LQKENI. This CDR3 has 17 residues. The TCR comes from a woman between 45 and 65 years old with head and neck cancer. The J gene is TRBJ2-1, the V gene TRBV18, with 14 bases lining up with TRBD2. Sample: PBMCs. The CDR3 reads CASSPRLRTSGGSEQFF. The CDR3 region has the DNA TGTGCCAGCTCACCAAGACTTAGGACTAGCGGGGGGAGTGAGCAGTTCTTC.